This T cell receptor beta chain comes out of a study of beta chain features in type 1 diabetes. V was pared by 5 bases and J by 7 bases, with 14 bases between. This CDR3 spans 14 amino acids. Per germline, CDR1 SGHNT and CDR2 YENEEA. Expressed TCRB transcripts were sequenced because the isolated RNA had all been reverse transcribed beforehand. Some clones are missing from TCRdb's copy, which holds only in-frame ones; the method was immunoSEQ multiplex PCR. The sample yields approximately 600,000 clones, around 12% seen once. As for this clone: What it recognizes is unknown.

Study-level points and caveats: Researchers cautioned that cDNA sequencing could over-represent cells with high TCR expression. Shortening of TCRB CDR3s, moderate but significant, appeared in all four CD4+ subsets of Type 1 diabetes patients.

The sample taken for sequencing was naive CD4+ T cells from blood. The J gene is TRBJ2-2, the V gene TRBV11-3; D not certain. This clonotype originated in a man aged 25 to 40 with type 1 diabetes. As DNA, the CDR3 is TGTGCCAGCAGCCGCACACCTAAGGACGGGGAGCTGTTTTTT. It is translated as CASSRTPKDGELFF.